This T cell receptor (beta chain) was retrieved from a study of OX40 agonist ivuxolimab in advanced cancers. Study summary: Partial responses were achieved by three patients, one with hepatocellular carcinoma and two with cutaneous melanoma.

The table came from immunoSEQ multiplex PCR; TCRdb's copy has only in-frame clones and leaves some out. Altogether 68,000 or so clones are present, 91% being singletons, with the ten largest covering 1% to 1.2%. Turning to this clone: As yet, its antigen is unknown.

Study-level results: CD4+ and CD8+ T cells in blood underwent clonal expansion by week 6 at 0.1 to 3.0 mg/kg. Compared with others, partial responders at 0.1-3.0 mg/kg displayed clonal expansion among the lowest. Expanded clones were, on average, more numerous among CD8+ T cells than CD4+.

The germline V gene has CDR1 SGDLS and CDR2 YYNGEE. The CDR3 is made up of 14 amino acids. The V and J ends lost 2 bases and 5 bases respectively, with 13 bases between them. The J gene is TRBJ2-5, the V gene TRBV9, with D unclear. The specimen comprised CD4+ or CD8+ T cells sorted from blood, sampled in a trial of the OX40 agonist ivuxolimab. The receptor was derived from an adult with an advanced solid tumor such as melanoma, head and neck, liver or kidney cancer. Here the CDR3 reads CASSVSNRWETQYF. The DNA for the CDR3 is TGTGCCAGCAGCGTTTCTAATCGGTGGGAGACCCAGTACTTC. The full variable domain, its missing parts supplied by reference TRBV9 and TRBJ2-5, is DSGVTQTPKHLITATGQRVTLRCSPRSGDLSVYWYQQSLDQGLQFLIQYYNGEERAKGNILERFSAQQFPDLHSELNLSSLELGDSALYFCASSVSNRWETQYFGPGTRLLVL.